This TCR beta chain was sequenced for a study of neurological immune-mediated disorders. Study findings and constraints: For the multiple sclerosis repertoire cluster, an association with any clinical or MRI feature was absent. Phylogenetic grouping assigned the repertoires of 18 of 34 multiple sclerosis patients to a single cluster of related CDR3 sequences. This cluster may be a repertoire-level signature.

This clonotype was seen at least ten times. Its antigen is currently unknown. The sorted libraries drew on fewer than 1.1 million T cells that were CD4+ or CD8+. Template-switch 5'RACE cDNA synthesis added a 10-nucleotide unique molecular identifier. TCRdb ran MiXCR on the 5' RACE reads and lists one entry per CDR3 protein. Altogether around 52,000 distinct CDR3 sequences are present, more than 5% being singletons, with the ten largest covering approximately 1.5%. This CDR3 comprises 15 residues. V lost 0 bases to trimming and J lost 0 bases, with 11 bases between them. The V gene's germline CDR1 is DFQATT and CDR2 SNEGSKA (reference sequence).

The gene calls are TRBV20-1 and TRBJ1-2, with D unresolved. The specimen sequenced was CD4+ T cells from blood. The clonotype originates from a woman aged 18 to 35 with multiple sclerosis. The CDR3 region is CSARDLGRANYGYTF. Written as DNA, the CDR3 is TGCAGTGCTAGAGATCTCGGCCGAGCTAACTATGGCTACACCTTC.